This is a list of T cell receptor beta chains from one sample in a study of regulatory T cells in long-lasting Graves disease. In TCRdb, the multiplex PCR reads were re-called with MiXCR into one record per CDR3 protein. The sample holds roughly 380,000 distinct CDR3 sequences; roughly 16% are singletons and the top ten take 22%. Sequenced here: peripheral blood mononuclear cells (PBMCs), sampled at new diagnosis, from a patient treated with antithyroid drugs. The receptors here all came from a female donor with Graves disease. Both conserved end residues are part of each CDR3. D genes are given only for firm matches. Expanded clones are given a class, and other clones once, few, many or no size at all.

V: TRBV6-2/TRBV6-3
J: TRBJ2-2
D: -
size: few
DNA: TGTGCCAGCAGCTACTCGGGGGACACCGGGGAGCTGTTTTTT
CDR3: CASSYSGDTGELFF

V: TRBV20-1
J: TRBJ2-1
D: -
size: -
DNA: TGCAGTGCTAGATCTTTAGGTGGGCTTGAGTTCTTC
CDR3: CSARSLGGLEFF

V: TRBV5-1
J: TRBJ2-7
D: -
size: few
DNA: TGCGCCAGCAGCTTGTTGGGACGGAGCAGTCACGAGCAGTACTTC
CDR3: CASSLLGRSSHEQYF

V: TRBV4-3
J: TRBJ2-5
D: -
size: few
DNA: TGCGCCAGCAGCCAAGATCGAGGACGGGGAGAGACCCAGTACTTC
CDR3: CASSQDRGRGETQYF

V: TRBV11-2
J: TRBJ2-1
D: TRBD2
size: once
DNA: TGTGCCAGCAGCTCCCGAGCGGGAGAGAGGGAGCAGTTCTTC
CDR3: CASSSRAGEREQFF

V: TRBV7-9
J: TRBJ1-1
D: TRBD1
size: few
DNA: TGTGCCAGCAGCTCTCCTGACAGGGATGGTAGAGCTTTCTTT
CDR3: CASSSPDRDGRAFF

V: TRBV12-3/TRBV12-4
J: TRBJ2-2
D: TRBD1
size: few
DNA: TGTGCCAGCAGTTATCGACAGGGGGCTACCGGGGAGCTGTTTTTT
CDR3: CASSYRQGATGELFF

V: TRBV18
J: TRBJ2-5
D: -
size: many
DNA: TGTGCCAGCTCACCATCCCAGTCTCCACAAGAGACCCAGTACTTC
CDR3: CASSPSQSPQETQYF

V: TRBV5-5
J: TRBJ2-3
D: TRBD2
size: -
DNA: TGTGCCAGCAGCCCGACAGGGACTAGCGGACTAACGCAGTATTTT
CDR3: CASSPTGTSGLTQYF

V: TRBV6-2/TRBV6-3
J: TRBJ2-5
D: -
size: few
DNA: TGTGCCAGCAGTTTTTCCTGGGAGACCCAGTACTTC
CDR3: CASSFSWETQYF

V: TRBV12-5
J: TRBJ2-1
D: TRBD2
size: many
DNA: TGTGCTAGTGGTTTGGTAGCGGACACCGCGCCGGGACTAGCGGGGGCCGATGAGCAGTTCTTC
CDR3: CASGLVADTAPGLAGADEQFF

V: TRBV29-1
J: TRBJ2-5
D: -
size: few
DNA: TGCAGCGCCTTCGAATGGGGAGAGACCCAGTACTTC
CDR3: CSAFEWGETQYF

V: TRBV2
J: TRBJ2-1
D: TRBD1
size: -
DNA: TGTGCCAGCAGAAACCGGGACAGAAACAATGAGCAGTTCTTC
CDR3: CASRNRDRNNEQFF

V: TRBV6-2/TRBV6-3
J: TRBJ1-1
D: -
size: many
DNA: TGTGCCAGCAGTTACTCGGAATCTAACACTGAAGCTTTCTTT
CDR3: CASSYSESNTEAFF

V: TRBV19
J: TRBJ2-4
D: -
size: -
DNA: TGTGCCAGTAGTATAATGTTTGGGGCTAAAAACATTCAGTACTTC
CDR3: CASSIMFGAKNIQYF

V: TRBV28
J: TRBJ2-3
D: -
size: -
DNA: TGTGCCAGCGGTAGGTCTCGGGATACGCAGTATTTT
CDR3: CASGRSRDTQYF

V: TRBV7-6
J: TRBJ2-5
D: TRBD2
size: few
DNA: TGTGCCAGCAGCTACGGACTAGGCCCTCGAGAGACCCAGTACTTC
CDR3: CASSYGLGPRETQYF

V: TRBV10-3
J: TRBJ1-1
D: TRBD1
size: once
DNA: TGTGCCATCAGTAAACCAGGGGGCGGCGGGACTGAAGCTTTCTTT
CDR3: CAISKPGGGGTEAFF

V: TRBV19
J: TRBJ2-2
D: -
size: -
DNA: TGTGCCAGTAGTATAGATAATCGGGCAGGCAGGATCGGAGACACCGGGGAGCTGTTTTTT
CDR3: CASSIDNRAGRIGDTGELFF

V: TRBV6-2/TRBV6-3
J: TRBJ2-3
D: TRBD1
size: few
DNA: TGTGCCAGCATATGGGACAGGGGCCCCGATACGCAGTATTTT
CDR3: CASIWDRGPDTQYF

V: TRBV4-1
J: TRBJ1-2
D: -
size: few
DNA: TGCGCCAGCAGCCAAGTGTTGTCCACGGTGGACGGCTACACCTTC
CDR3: CASSQVLSTVDGYTF

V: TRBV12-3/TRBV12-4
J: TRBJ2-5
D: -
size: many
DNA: TGTGCCAGCAGCCAGGGCCTTGGGGAGACCCAGTACTTC
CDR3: CASSQGLGETQYF

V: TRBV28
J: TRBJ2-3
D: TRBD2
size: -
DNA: TGTGCCAGCAGTTCACTAGCGGGCAAGAGCACAGATACGCAGTATTTT
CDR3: CASSSLAGKSTDTQYF

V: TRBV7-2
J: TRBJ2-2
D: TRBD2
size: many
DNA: TGTGCCAGCAGCTTAAGAGGCGGGAGGGCTGGCACCGGGGAGCTGTTTTTT
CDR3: CASSLRGGRAGTGELFF

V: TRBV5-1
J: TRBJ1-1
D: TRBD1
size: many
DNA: TGCGCCAGCAGCGAGGGGGCGTTGAACACTGAAGCTTTCTTT
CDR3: CASSEGALNTEAFF

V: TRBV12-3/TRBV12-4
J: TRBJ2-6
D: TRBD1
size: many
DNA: TGTGCCAGCAGTGCTGACAGGGGGCTATCCGGGGCCAACGTCCTGACTTTC
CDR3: CASSADRGLSGANVLTF

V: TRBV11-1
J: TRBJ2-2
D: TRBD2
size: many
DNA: TGTGCCAGCAGCTTACATTTTGCTAGCGGGAGCTCCGGGGAGCTGTTTTTT
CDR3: CASSLHFASGSSGELFF

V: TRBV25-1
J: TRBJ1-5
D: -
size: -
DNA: TGTGCCAGCATGGGCCAAGAATTTGATCAGCCCCAGCATTTT
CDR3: CASMGQEFDQPQHF

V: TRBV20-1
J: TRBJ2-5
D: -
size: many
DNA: TGCAGTGCTAGGACCGACCAAGAGACCCAGTACTTC
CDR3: CSARTDQETQYF

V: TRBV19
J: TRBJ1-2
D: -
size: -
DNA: TGTGCCAGTAGTATAGCTCAGGGATGGGATGGCTACACCTTC
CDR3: CASSIAQGWDGYTF

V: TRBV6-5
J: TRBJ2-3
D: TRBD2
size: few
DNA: TGTGCCAGCAGTTATGCCGGACTAGCGGCCCCCGTGACAGATACGCAGTATTTT
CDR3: CASSYAGLAAPVTDTQYF

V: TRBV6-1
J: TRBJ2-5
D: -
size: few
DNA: TGTGCCAGCAGTCCGGGACGAGGAGGGGCTGGGCTAGAGACCCAGTACTTC
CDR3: CASSPGRGGAGLETQYF

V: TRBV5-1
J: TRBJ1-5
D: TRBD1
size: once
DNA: TGCGCCAGCAGCTTGAGGGGACAGGGGGCGGGCCAGCCCCAGCATTTT
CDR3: CASSLRGQGAGQPQHF

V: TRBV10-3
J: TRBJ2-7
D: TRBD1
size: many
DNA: TGTGCCATCAGTGGAGGGACAGGGGACAGCGAGCAGTACTTC
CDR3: CAISGGTGDSEQYF

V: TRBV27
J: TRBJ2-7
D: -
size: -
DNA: TGTGCCAGCAGTCTCAATAGAGGGGGTTCCGAGCAGTACTTC
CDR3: CASSLNRGGSEQYF

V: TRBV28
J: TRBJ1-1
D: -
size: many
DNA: TGTGCTGTGGCGGCCCACATGAACACTGAAGCTTTCTTT
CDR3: CAVAAHMNTEAFF

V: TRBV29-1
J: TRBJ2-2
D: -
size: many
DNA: TGCAGCGTTGGTCAACCCTACACCGGGGAGCTGTTTTTT
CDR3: CSVGQPYTGELFF

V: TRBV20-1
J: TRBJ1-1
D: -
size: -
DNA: TGCAGTGCTAGAGTCGGGGGCCCATTGAACACTGAAGCTTTCTTT
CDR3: CSARVGGPLNTEAFF

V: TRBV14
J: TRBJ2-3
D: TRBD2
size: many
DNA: TGTGCCAGCAGCCCTTTAGGGACTAGCGGGGAGGATACGCAGTATTTT
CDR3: CASSPLGTSGEDTQYF

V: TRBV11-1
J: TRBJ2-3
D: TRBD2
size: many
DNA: TGTGCCAGCAGCTTAGCCGGTCCTAGCGGGACGGATTTT
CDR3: CASSLAGPSGTDF

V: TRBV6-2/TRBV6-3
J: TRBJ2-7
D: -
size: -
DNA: TGTGCCATCTCCGTGGGGGGGGCTGTGGACGAGCAGTACTTC
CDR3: CAISVGGAVDEQYF

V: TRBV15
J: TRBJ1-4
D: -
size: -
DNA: TGTGCCACCAGCAGACGTACGGGCGGAGACGAAAAACTGTTTTTT
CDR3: CATSRRTGGDEKLFF

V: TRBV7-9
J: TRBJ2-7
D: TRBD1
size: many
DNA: TGTGCCAGCAGCTTTTCGTTAGGGGGCAGACTCCACGAGCAGTACTTC
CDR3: CASSFSLGGRLHEQYF

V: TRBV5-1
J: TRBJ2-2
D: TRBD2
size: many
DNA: TGCGCCAGCAGCGGTACTAGCGGGAGCCCCCTGAGGACCGGGGAGCTGTTTTTT
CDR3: CASSGTSGSPLRTGELFF

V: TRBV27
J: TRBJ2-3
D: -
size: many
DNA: TGTGCCAGCAGTTTCGTGTCTTCCGGGAGTGCAGATACGCAGTATTTT
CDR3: CASSFVSSGSADTQYF

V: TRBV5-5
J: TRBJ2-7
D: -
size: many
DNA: TGTGCCAGCAGCTTGTGGGGAGGAGCTATGCCCTACGAGCAGTACTTC
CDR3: CASSLWGGAMPYEQYF

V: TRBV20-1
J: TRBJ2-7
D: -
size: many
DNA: TGCAGTGCTAGGGATGACTTGCTTAGCTCCTACGAGCAGTACTTC
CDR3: CSARDDLLSSYEQYF

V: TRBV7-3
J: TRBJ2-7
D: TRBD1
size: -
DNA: TGTGCCAGCAGTTTCAGGACGACAGGGGGATACGAGCAGTACTTC
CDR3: CASSFRTTGGYEQYF

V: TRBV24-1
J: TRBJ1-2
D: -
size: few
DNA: TGTGCCACCAGTGACCGCGGGACGGATGCTAACTATGGCTACACCTTC
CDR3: CATSDRGTDANYGYTF

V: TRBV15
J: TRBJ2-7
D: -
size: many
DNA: TGTGCCACCAGCAGAGGGATCACCCTGGGGGGAGAGCAGTACTTC
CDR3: CATSRGITLGGEQYF

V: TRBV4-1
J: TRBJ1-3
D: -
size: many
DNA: TGCGCCAGCAGAAAGACAGAGCCACTCTCTGGAAACACCATATATTTT
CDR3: CASRKTEPLSGNTIYF

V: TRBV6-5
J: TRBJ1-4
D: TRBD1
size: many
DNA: TGTGCCAGCAGTTACAAGGGACAGGGGGGGGGAGGACGAAGAAAACTGTTTTTT
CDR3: CASSYKGQGGGGRRKLFF

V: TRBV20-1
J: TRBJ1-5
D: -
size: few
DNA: TGCAGTGCTAGAGATCGGCCGGCGATACCCCGGGGAAATCAGCCCCAGCATTTT
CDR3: CSARDRPAIPRGNQPQHF